The present entry profiles one TCR beta chain with its context. The antigen is not known. The sample comes from a study of cytomegalovirus exposure and HLA in healthy donors. Study results and limitations: Earlier findings revealed that most TCR beta V segments proved productive either about 87% or about 30% of the time.

CDR3 length: 14 amino acids. CDR1 and CDR2 (germline): LGHNT, FRNRAP. V was clipped by 11 bases and J by 8 bases; unmatched bases: 8. PCR amplification relied on 60 Vbeta primers (plus 13 Jbeta primers). The method was immunoSEQ multiplex PCR; TCRdb's version includes in-frame clones alone and lacks a portion of them. Seen here are about 140,000 clones, 70% to 80% observed once, and the top ten hold about 1.6%. The receptor's source is a female donor in good health and CMV-seronegative. This sequence joins TRBV12-5 and TRBJ2-1; 14 positions agree with TRBD2. The specimen sequenced was PBMCs. The CDR3 nucleotides read TGTGCTGTACAAGGGACTAGCGGGAGCGATGAGCAGTTCTTC. This gives the protein CAVQGTSGSDEQFF.